Given below is one T cell receptor (beta chain) in context. V shed 6 bases and J shed 10 bases, with 10 bases lying between them. Per the germline V gene, CDR1 is MNHEY and CDR2 is SVGAGI. The CDR3 sequence is 11 residues long. The sample is drawn from a study of T-cell memory formation after mild COVID-19. TCRdb re-analysed the 5' RACE reads in MiXCR, keeping a single row per CDR3 protein. Altogether some 350,000 distinct CDR3 sequences are present, 13% being singletons, with the ten largest covering about a fifth. This clonotype originated in a man aged 18 to 35 who had mild COVID-19 (a few samples of this study predate the infection). Cell type and time point are not known. Source material: PBMCs or a T cell subset sorted from them (not recorded which). The chain links TRBV6-5 to TRBJ2-1; D is unresolved. This CDR3 is CASSSRREQFF. The CDR3 DNA is TGTGCCAGCAGCTCCCGGAGAGAGCAGTTCTTC.